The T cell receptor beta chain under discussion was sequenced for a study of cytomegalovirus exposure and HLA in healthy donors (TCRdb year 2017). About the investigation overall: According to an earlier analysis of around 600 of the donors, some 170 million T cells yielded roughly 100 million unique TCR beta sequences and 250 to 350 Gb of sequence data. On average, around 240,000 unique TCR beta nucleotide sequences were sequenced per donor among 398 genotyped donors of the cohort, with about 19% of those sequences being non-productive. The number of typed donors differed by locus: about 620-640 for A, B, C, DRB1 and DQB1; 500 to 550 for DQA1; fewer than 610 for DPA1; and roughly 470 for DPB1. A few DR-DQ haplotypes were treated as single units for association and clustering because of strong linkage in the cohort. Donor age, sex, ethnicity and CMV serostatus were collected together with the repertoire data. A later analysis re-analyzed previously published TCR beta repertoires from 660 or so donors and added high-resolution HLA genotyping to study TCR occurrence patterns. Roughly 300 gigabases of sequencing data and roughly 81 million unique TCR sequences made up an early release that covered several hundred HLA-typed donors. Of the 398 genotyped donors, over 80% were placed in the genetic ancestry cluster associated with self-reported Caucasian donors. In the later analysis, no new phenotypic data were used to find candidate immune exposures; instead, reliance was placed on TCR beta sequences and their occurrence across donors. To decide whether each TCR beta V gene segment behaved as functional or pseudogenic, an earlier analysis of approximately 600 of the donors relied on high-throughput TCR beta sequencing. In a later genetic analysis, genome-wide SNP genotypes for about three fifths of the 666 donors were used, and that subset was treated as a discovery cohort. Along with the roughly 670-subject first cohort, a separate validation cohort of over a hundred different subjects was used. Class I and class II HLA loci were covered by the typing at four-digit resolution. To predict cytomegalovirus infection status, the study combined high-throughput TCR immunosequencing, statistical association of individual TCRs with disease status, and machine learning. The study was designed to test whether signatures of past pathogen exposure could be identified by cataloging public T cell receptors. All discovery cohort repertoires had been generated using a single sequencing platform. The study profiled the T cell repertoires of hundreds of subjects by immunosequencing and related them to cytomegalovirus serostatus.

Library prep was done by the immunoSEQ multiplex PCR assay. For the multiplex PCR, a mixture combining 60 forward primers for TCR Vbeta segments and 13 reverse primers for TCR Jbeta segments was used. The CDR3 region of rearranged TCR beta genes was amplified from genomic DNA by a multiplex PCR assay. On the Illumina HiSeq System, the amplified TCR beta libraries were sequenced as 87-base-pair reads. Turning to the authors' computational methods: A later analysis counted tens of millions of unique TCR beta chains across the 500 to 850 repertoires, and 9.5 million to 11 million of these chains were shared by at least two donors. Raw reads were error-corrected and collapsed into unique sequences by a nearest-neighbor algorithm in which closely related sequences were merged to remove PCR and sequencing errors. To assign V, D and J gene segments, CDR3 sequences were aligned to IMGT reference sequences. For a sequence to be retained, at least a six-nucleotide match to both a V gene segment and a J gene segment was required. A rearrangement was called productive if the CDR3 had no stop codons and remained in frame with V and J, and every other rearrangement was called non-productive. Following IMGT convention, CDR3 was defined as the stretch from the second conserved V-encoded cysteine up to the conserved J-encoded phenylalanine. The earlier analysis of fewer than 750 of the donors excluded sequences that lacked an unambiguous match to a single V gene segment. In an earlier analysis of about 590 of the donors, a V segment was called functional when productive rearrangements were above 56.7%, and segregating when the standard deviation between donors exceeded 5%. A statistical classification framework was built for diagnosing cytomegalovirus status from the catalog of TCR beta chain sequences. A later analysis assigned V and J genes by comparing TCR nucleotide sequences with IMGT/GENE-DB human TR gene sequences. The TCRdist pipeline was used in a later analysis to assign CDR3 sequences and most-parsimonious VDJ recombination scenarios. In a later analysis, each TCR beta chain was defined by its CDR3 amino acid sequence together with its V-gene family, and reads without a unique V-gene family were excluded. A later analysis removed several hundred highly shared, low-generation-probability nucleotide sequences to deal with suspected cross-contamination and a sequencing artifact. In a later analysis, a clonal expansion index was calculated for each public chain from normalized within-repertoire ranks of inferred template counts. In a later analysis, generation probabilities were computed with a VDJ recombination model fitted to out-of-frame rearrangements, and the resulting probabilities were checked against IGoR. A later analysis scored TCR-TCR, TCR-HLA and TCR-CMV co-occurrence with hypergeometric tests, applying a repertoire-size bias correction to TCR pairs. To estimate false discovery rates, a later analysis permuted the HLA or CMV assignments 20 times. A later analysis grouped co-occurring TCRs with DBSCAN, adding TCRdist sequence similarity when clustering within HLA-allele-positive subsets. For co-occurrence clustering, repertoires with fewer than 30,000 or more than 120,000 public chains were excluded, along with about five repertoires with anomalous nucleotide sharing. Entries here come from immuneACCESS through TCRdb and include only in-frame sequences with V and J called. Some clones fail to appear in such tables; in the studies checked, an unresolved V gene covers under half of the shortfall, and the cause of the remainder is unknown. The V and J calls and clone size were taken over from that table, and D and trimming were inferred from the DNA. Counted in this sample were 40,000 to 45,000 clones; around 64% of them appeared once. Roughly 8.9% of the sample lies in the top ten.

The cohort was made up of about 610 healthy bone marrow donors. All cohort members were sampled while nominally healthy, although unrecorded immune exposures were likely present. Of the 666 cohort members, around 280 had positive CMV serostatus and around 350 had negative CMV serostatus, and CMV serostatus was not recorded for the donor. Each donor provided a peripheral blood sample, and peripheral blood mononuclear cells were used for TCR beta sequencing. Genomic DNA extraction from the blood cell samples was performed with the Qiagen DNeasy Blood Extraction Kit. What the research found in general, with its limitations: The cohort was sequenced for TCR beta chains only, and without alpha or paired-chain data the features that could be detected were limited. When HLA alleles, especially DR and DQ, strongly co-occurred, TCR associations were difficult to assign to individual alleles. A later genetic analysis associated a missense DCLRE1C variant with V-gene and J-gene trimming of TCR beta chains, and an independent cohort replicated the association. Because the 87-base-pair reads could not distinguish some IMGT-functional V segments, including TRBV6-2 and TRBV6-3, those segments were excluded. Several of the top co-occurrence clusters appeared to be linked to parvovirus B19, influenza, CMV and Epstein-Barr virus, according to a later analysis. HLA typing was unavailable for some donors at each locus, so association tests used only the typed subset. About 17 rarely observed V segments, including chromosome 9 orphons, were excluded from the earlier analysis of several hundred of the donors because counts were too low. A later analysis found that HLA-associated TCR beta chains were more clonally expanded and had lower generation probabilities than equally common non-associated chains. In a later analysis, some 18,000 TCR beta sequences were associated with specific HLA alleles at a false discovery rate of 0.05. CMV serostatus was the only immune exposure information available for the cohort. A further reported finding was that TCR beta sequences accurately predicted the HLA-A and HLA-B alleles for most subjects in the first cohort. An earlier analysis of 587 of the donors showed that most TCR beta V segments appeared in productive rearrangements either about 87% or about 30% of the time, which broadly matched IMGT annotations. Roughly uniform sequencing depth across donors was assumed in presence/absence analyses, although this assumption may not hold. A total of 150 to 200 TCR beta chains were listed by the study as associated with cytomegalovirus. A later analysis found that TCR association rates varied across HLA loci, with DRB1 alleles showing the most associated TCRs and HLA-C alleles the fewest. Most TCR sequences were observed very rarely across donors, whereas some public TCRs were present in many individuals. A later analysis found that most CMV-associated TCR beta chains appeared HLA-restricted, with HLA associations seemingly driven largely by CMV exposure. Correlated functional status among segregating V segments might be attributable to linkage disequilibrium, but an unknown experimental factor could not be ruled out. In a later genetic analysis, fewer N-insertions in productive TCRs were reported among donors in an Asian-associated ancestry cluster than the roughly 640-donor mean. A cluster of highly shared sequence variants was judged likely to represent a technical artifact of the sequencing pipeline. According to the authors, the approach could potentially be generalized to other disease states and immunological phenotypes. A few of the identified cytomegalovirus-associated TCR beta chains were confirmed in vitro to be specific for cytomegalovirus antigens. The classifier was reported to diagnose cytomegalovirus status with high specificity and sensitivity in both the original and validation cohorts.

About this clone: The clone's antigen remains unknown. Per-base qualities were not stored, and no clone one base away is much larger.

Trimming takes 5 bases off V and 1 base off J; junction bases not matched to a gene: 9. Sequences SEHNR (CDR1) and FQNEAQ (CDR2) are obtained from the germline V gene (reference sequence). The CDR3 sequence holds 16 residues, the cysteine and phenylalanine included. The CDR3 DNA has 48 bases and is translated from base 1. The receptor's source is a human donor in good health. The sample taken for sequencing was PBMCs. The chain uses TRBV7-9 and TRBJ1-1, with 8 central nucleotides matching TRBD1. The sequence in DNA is TGTGCCAGCAGCCTACCCGGACAGGGTACGAACACTGAAGCTTTCTTT. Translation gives CASSLPGQGTNTEAFF.